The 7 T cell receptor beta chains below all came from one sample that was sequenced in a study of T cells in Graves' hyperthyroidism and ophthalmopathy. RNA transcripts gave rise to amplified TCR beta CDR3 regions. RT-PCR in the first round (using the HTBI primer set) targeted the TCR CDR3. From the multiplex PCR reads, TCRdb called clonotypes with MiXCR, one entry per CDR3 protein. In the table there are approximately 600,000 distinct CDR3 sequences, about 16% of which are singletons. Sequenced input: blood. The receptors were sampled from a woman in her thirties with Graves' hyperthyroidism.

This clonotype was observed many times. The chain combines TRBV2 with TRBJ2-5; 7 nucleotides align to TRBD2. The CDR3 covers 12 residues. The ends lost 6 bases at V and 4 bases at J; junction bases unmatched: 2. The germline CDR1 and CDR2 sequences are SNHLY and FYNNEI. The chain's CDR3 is CASRGRGETQYF. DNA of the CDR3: TGTGCCAGCAGGGGGAGGGGAGAGACCCAGTACTTC.

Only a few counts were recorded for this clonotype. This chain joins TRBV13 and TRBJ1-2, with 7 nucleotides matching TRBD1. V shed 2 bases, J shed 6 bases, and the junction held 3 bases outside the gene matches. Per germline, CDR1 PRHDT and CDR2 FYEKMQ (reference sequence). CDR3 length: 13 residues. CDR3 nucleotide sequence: TGTGCCAGCAGCTTACCAGGGGGGCATGGCTACACCTTC. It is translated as CASSLPGGHGYTF.

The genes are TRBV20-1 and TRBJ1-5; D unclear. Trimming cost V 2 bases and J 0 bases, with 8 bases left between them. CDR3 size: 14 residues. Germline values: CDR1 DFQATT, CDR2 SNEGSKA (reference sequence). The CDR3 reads CSARFTYSNQPQHF. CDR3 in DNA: TGCAGTGCTAGATTTACCTATAGCAATCAGCCCCAGCATTTT.

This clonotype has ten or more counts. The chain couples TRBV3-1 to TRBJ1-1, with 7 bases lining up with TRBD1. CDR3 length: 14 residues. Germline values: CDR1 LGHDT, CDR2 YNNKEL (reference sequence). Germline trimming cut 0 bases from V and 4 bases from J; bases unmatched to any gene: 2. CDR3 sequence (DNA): TGTGCCAGCAGCCAAGATAGGGACAGCACTGAAGCTTTCTTT. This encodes CASSQDRDSTEAFF.

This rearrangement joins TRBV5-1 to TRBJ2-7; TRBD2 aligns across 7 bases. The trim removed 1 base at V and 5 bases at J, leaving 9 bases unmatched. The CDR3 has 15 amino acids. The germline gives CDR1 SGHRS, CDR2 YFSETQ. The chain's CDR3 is CASSLNRGRSHEQYF. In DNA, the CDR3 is TGCGCCAGCAGCTTGAACCGCGGGAGATCCCACGAGCAGTACTTC.

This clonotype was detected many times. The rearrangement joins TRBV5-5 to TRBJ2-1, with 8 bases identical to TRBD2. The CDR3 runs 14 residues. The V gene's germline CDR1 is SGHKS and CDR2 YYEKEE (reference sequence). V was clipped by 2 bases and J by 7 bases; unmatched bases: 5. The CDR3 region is CASSFLAGMNEQFF. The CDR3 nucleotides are TGTGCCAGCAGCTTCCTAGCGGGTATGAATGAGCAGTTCTTC.

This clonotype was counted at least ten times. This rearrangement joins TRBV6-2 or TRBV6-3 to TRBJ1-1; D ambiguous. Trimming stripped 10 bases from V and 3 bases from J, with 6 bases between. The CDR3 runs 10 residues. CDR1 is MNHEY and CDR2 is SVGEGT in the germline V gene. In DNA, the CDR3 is TGTGCCACCTGGTACACTGAAGCTTTCTTT. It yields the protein CATWYTEAFF.